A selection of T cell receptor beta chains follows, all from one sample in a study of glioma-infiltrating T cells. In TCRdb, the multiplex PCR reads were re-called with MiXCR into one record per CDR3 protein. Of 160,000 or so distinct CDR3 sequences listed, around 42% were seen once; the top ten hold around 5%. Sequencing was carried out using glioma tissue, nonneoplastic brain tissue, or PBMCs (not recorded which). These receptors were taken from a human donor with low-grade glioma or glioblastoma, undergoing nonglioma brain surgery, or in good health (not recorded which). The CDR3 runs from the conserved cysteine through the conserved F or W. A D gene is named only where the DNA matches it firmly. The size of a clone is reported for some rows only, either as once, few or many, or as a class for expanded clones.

CDR3 DNA: TGTGCCAGCAGCTTGGTGCGCTACAGTCAGCAGTTCTTC
CDR3 protein: CASSLVRYSQQFF
J gene: TRBJ2-1
V gene: TRBV5-4
clone size: .
D gene: .

CDR3 DNA: TGTGCCAGCAGTTTAGAGGAGGCGGCCTACGAGCAGTACTTC
CDR3 protein: CASSLEEAAYEQYF
J gene: TRBJ2-7
V gene: TRBV12-3/TRBV12-4
clone size: .
D gene: .

CDR3 DNA: TGCGCCAGCAGCTTGTATGCGGGAATAGAGACCCAGTACTTC
CDR3 protein: CASSLYAGIETQYF
J gene: TRBJ2-5
V gene: TRBV5-1
clone size: few
D gene: .

CDR3 DNA: TGCAGTGCTAGTAGTGGGACGACAGCAACCTACGAGCAGTACTTC
CDR3 protein: CSASSGTTATYEQYF
J gene: TRBJ2-7
V gene: TRBV20-1
clone size: many
D gene: .

CDR3 DNA: TGTGCCAGCAGCTACAGTAGGGAGCAGTTCTTC
CDR3 protein: CASSYSREQFF
J gene: TRBJ2-1
V gene: TRBV12-3/TRBV12-4
clone size: .
D gene: .

CDR3 DNA: TGTGCCAGCGGGGGGAACACTGAAGCTTTCTTT
CDR3 protein: CASGGNTEAFF
J gene: TRBJ1-1
V gene: TRBV6-1
clone size: many
D gene: .

CDR3 DNA: TGTGCCAGCAGCCCGAGGTTGCTAGCGGATAAGCAGTTCTTC
CDR3 protein: CASSPRLLADKQFF
J gene: TRBJ2-1
V gene: TRBV11-1
clone size: many
D gene: TRBD2

CDR3 DNA: TGTGCCAGCAAACGGGAGGGGTTCGATGAGCAGTTCTTC
CDR3 protein: CASKREGFDEQFF
J gene: TRBJ2-1
V gene: TRBV2
clone size: .
D gene: TRBD2

CDR3 DNA: TGTGCCAGCTCTCCGGACTTGTGGGAGACCCAGTACTTC
CDR3 protein: CASSPDLWETQYF
J gene: TRBJ2-5
V gene: TRBV18
clone size: few
D gene: .

CDR3 DNA: TGTGCCATCAGGGGGACTAACTCCTACAATGAGCAGTTCTTC
CDR3 protein: CAIRGTNSYNEQFF
J gene: TRBJ2-1
V gene: TRBV10-3
clone size: .
D gene: TRBD2

CDR3 DNA: TGCAGTGCGCTACAGTCTCTAGGACAGGAGACCCAGTACTTC
CDR3 protein: CSALQSLGQETQYF
J gene: TRBJ2-5
V gene: TRBV20-1
clone size: many
D gene: .

CDR3 DNA: TGTGCCAGAAAGGGACCGCACCAAGAGACCCAGTACTTC
CDR3 protein: CARKGPHQETQYF
J gene: TRBJ2-5
V gene: TRBV6-4
clone size: few
D gene: .

CDR3 DNA: TGTGCCAGCAGCCGCGGCGACGGCTGGGGTGAGCAGTTCTTC
CDR3 protein: CASSRGDGWGEQFF
J gene: TRBJ2-1
V gene: TRBV7-2
clone size: .
D gene: .

CDR3 DNA: TGTGCCAGCAGTGATCAGGGGGCCACAGATACGCAGTATTTT
CDR3 protein: CASSDQGATDTQYF
J gene: TRBJ2-3
V gene: TRBV6-4
clone size: few
D gene: TRBD1

CDR3 DNA: TGTGCCAGCAGTCCTTCTGGGAACACTGAAGCTTTCTTT
CDR3 protein: CASSPSGNTEAFF
J gene: TRBJ1-1
V gene: TRBV28
clone size: many
D gene: .

CDR3 DNA: TGTGCCAGCAGTTTAGAAGCGTCCTACGAGCAGTACTTC
CDR3 protein: CASSLEASYEQYF
J gene: TRBJ2-7
V gene: TRBV12-3/TRBV12-4
clone size: .
D gene: .

CDR3 DNA: TGTGCCAGCAGCCGCGACAGATACTACGAGCAGTACTTC
CDR3 protein: CASSRDRYYEQYF
J gene: TRBJ2-7
V gene: TRBV12-3/TRBV12-4
clone size: many
D gene: .

CDR3 DNA: TGTGCCAGCAGCCGACCCGGACTAGCGGGAGGACTGGGCTCCTACAATGAGCAGTTCTTC
CDR3 protein: CASSRPGLAGGLGSYNEQFF
J gene: TRBJ2-1
V gene: TRBV11-1
clone size: few
D gene: TRBD2

CDR3 DNA: TGTGCCAGCAACAGGAGACCACACGAGCAGTACTTC
CDR3 protein: CASNRRPHEQYF
J gene: TRBJ2-7
V gene: TRBV28
clone size: .
D gene: .

CDR3 DNA: TGTGCCAGCAGCCCCGGGCCGGGACAGGCGATACTTGGGGAGACCCAGTACTTC
CDR3 protein: CASSPGPGQAILGETQYF
J gene: TRBJ2-5
V gene: TRBV7-6
clone size: .
D gene: TRBD1

CDR3 DNA: TGTGCCAGCAGTGTAAGCGGGAGCCCAACAGATACGCAGTATTTT
CDR3 protein: CASSVSGSPTDTQYF
J gene: TRBJ2-3
V gene: TRBV27
clone size: .
D gene: TRBD2

CDR3 DNA: TGTGCCAGCAGTTTTTCCGGGACGATTGAGACCCAGTACTTC
CDR3 protein: CASSFSGTIETQYF
J gene: TRBJ2-5
V gene: TRBV27
clone size: many
D gene: .

CDR3 DNA: TGTACCAGCAGCTTAGTCTCAGGAATTAATTCCTACGAGCAGTACTTC
CDR3 protein: CTSSLVSGINSYEQYF
J gene: TRBJ2-7
V gene: TRBV7-2
clone size: .
D gene: .

CDR3 DNA: TGTGCCAGCAGTCTAGCGGGAGGAGGGGTGGAGCAGTTCTTC
CDR3 protein: CASSLAGGGVEQFF
J gene: TRBJ2-1
V gene: TRBV27
clone size: many
D gene: TRBD2

CDR3 DNA: TGTGCCAACAGCTTAGGCGCAAACTCCTACGAGCAGTACTTC
CDR3 protein: CANSLGANSYEQYF
J gene: TRBJ2-7
V gene: TRBV7-2
clone size: .
D gene: .

CDR3 DNA: TGTGCCAGCGAGGAGCGGGAGTCGACCTACGAGCAGTACTTC
CDR3 protein: CASEERESTYEQYF
J gene: TRBJ2-7
V gene: TRBV2
clone size: few
D gene: TRBD2

CDR3 DNA: TGTGCCAGCAGACAAGGTGGCCCCTACGAGCAGTACTTC
CDR3 protein: CASRQGGPYEQYF
J gene: TRBJ2-7
V gene: TRBV3-1
clone size: .
D gene: .

CDR3 DNA: TGTGCCAGCAGTCAACGTGCCACCCAGGACGAGCAGCACTTC
CDR3 protein: CASSQRATQDEQHF
J gene: TRBJ2-7
V gene: TRBV28
clone size: .
D gene: .

CDR3 DNA: TGTGCCAGCAGTGACACTCTTAGCACAGATACGCAGTATTTT
CDR3 protein: CASSDTLSTDTQYF
J gene: TRBJ2-3
V gene: TRBV2
clone size: .
D gene: .

CDR3 DNA: TGTCCCAGCTGGTGGGGCAATCAGCCCCAGCATTTT
CDR3 protein: CPSWWGNQPQHF
J gene: TRBJ1-5
V gene: TRBV28
clone size: .
D gene: .

CDR3 DNA: TGCAGTGCTAGAGGACCGACAGGGGCGGGCAATCAGCCCCAGCATTTT
CDR3 protein: CSARGPTGAGNQPQHF
J gene: TRBJ1-5
V gene: TRBV20-1
clone size: many
D gene: TRBD1

CDR3 DNA: TGCAGCGTCGGTATTTTCTCCTACGAGCAGTACTTC
CDR3 protein: CSVGIFSYEQYF
J gene: TRBJ2-7
V gene: TRBV29-1
clone size: few
D gene: .

CDR3 DNA: TGTGCCAGCAGTCGCGGGTACACAGATACGCAGTATTTT
CDR3 protein: CASSRGYTDTQYF
J gene: TRBJ2-3
V gene: TRBV6-2/TRBV6-3
clone size: .
D gene: .

CDR3 DNA: TGTGCCAGCAGCTCTGGTGGGACCAGTAGGTACAATGAGAAGTTCTTC
CDR3 protein: CASSSGGTSRYNEKFF
J gene: TRBJ2-1
V gene: TRBV27
clone size: .
D gene: .

CDR3 DNA: TGTGCCATCAGTGAGTCGACCCCCACAGATACGCAGTATTTT
CDR3 protein: CAISESTPTDTQYF
J gene: TRBJ2-3
V gene: TRBV10-3
clone size: .
D gene: .

CDR3 DNA: TGTGCCAGCACCCACGGGGATCCTGGGCTTGGAGCGTCTCCCCTCCACTTT
CDR3 protein: CASTHGDPGLGASPLHF
J gene: TRBJ1-6
V gene: TRBV7-9
clone size: .
D gene: .